Sequencing of this T cell receptor beta chain was carried out in a study of T cell repertoires in cytomegalovirus infection. Turning to the study itself: In public TCR beta signatures, there were indications of both CMV infection and matching HLA type. General observations from the study: In two of eight donors, the top clonotype was HLA-C-restricted CMV-specific.

Notes on this clonotype: Its antigen remains unidentified.

Trimming left V 3 bases short and J 2 bases short, with 6 bases between. The CDR3 extends over 13 amino acids. The V gene's germline CDR1 is SGHKS and CDR2 YYEKEE (reference sequence). TCRdb analysed the reads with MiXCR anew, one entry per CDR3 protein. The table has some 350,000 distinct CDR3 sequences, roughly 20% seen once. The sequence derives from a human donor in good health (CMV status not recorded). Some clones in this sample may be carry-over from other donors' samples. The rearrangement joins TRBV5-5 to TRBJ1-3; D not resolved. Sequencing used PBMCs. CDR3 DNA sequence: TGTGCCAGCAGCTCGCGACCTGGAAACACCATATATTTT. Protein product: CASSSRPGNTIYF.